This T cell receptor beta chain was retrieved from a study of control samples from healthy donors and cancer patients. Only in-frame clones appear in the TCRdb table, and some are missing; sequencing was by immunoSEQ multiplex PCR. The sample holds some 150,000 clones, more than 85% seen once. Germline values: CDR1 GTSNPN, CDR2 SVGIG (reference sequence). There are 16 residues in the CDR3. The V gene end was trimmed by 0 bases and the J gene end by 1 base; junction bases not matched to a gene: 4. The sequence derives from a man aged 30 to 45 in good health. Specimen: blood. The rearrangement joins TRBV30 to TRBJ2-2; TRBD2 agrees at 8 bases. The CDR3, as DNA: TGTGCCTGGAGTGTAGGGCTAGCGGGGAACACCGGGGAGCTGTTTTTT. Translated, it gives CAWSVGLAGNTGELFF.